The sequence of this TCR beta chain was determined in a study of cytomegalovirus exposure and HLA in healthy donors. The study's findings and limits: Highly shared variants forming one cluster were likely a sequencing artifact. Most TCR beta V segments were productive about 90% or about 30% of the time in an earlier analysis.

In regard to this clone: The antigen remains unidentified.

Everyone who donated was a healthy bone marrow donor. At sampling all donors were nominally healthy, likely with unrecorded immune exposures. In germline, CDR1 is MNHNY, CDR2 SVGAGI (reference sequence). V shed 0 bases and J 5 bases; nucleotides not matched to a gene: 2. The CDR3 is 14 amino acids. Researchers ran the PCR with 60 Vbeta and 13 Jbeta primers. Clones were read by immunoSEQ multiplex PCR, and TCRdb kept only the in-frame ones, dropping some. The data contain 95,000 to 120,000 clones, roughly 72% of them seen just once; the ten biggest clones take up roughly 4.2%. Sequenced input: PBMCs. This receptor was obtained from a woman in her thirties or forties in good health and CMV-seropositive. The V gene is TRBV6-6, the J gene TRBJ2-5; 8 bases are shared with TRBD2. The CDR3 loop is CASSYSGGGETQYF. CDR3 in DNA: TGTGCCAGCAGTTACTCGGGCGGGGGGGAGACCCAGTACTTC.